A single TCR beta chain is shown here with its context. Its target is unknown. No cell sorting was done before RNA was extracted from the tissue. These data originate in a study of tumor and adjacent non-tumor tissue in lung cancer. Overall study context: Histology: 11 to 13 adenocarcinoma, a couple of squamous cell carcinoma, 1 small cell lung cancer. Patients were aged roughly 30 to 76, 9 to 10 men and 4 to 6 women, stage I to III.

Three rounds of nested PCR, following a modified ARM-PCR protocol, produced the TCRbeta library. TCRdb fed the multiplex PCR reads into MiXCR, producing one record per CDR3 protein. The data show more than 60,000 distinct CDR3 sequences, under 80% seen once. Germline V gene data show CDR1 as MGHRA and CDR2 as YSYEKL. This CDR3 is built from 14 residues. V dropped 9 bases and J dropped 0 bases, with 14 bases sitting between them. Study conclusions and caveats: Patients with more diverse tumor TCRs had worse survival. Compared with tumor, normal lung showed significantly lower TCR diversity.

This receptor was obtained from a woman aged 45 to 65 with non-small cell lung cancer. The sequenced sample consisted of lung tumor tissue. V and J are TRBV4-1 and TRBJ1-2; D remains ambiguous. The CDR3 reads CARNDPAANYGYTF. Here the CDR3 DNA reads TGCGCCAGAAACGACCCTGCGGCTAACTATGGCTACACCTTC.